The present TCR beta chain was sequenced within a study of OX40 agonist ivuxolimab in advanced cancers. For the study in its entirety: Ivuxolimab was a fully human IgG2 agonistic monoclonal antibody targeting the costimulatory receptor OX40 (CD134). Peripheral TCRbeta sequencing aimed to test whether ivuxolimab altered TCR sequence diversity and caused clonal T-cell expansion. Patients were allowed to have had prior anti-PD-1, anti-PD-L1 or anti-CTLA-4 therapy, and 40% of the dose-escalation patients had previously received checkpoint inhibitors. Partial responses were achieved by three dose-escalation patients, of whom one had hepatocellular carcinoma and two had cutaneous melanoma. The paper describes the monotherapy dose-escalation part (N = 52 patients) of the phase I trial of ivuxolimab. In the dose-escalation cohort, 70% to 85% of patients were male, and the mean age was approximately 64 years, with a range of roughly 20 to 80. Intravenous ivuxolimab was administered to patients every 2 weeks at six dose levels: 0.01, 0.1, 0.3, 1.5, 3 and 10 mg/kg. Of the roughly 50 dose-escalation patients, hepatocellular carcinoma was present in about 20, melanoma in approximately 15, renal cell carcinoma in 9 and head and neck cancer in 9. What the authors observed across the whole study: The antigen specificity of the clonally expanded peripheral T cells was not determined. Clonal expansion of both CD4+ and CD8+ blood T cells was observed from baseline to week 6 at doses 0.1 to 3.0 mg/kg. Low levels of normalized T-cell clonal expansion were also seen in some patients who did not respond. After ivuxolimab, more expanded clones were found on average in CD8+ T cells than in CD4+ T cells. Partial responders in the 0.1-3.0 mg/kg groups had among the lowest normalized peripheral clonal expansion, especially among CD8+ T cells.

The trial excluded patients who had a history of autoimmune disease or who were on systemic immunosuppression. Peripheral blood for TCR sequencing was collected from all dose cohorts at baseline, on cycle 4 day 1, and on cycle 7 day 1. Samples were obtained from an open-label, multicenter, first-in-human phase I dose-escalation trial of ivuxolimab. Adults with locally advanced or metastatic melanoma, renal cell carcinoma, hepatocellular carcinoma or head and neck squamous cell carcinoma were enrolled in the trial. CD4+ and CD8+ T cells were sorted separately from peripheral blood before TCR sequencing. The V end loses 0 bases and the J end loses 4 bases, and a stretch of 17 bases separates them. The germline V gene sets CDR1 to SGHRS and CDR2 to YFSETQ. The CDR3 spans 18 residues, from the cysteine through the phenylalanine. Of all the DNA, just the CDR3 is kept, 54 bases in frame from base 1. Turning to this clone: No cognate antigen has been identified for it. No quality values exist for individual bases; no much larger clone is one base distant.

To sequence the TCRbeta CDR3 region, genomic DNA was isolated from the sorted cells. TCRbeta CDR3 regions were sequenced using the immunoSEQ Assay. TCRdb limited this immuneACCESS table to in-frame rearrangements with V and J called. A share of clones is missing; checked studies link under half to unresolved V genes, and the rest is unexplained. In all, the sample holds tens of thousands of clones, and around 80% of those were seen once. Approximately 5% of the sample belongs to the ten largest clones. The material was CD4+ or CD8+ T cells sorted from blood, obtained in a trial of the OX40 agonist ivuxolimab. The sequence came from an adult with an advanced solid tumor such as melanoma, head and neck, liver or kidney cancer. The sequence is built from TRBV5-1 and TRBJ1-6, and the D gene may be TRBD1, 6 bases matching. The DNA reads as follows: TGCGCCAGCAGCTTGGGAGGGGACAACCCTCTATATAATTCACCCCTCCACTTT. This encodes CASSLGGDNPLYNSPLHF.